This T cell receptor beta chain stems from a study of Ad26.COV2.S vaccination and SARS-CoV-2 variants. This CDR3 is 15 amino acids long. The germline CDR1 and CDR2 sequences are MNHEY and SMNVEV (reference sequence). The ends lost 5 bases at V and 4 bases at J; junction bases unmatched: 10. Produced via immunoSEQ multiplex PCR; TCRdb's table is partial and in-frame only. The sample carries 350,000 to 600,000 clones, 70% to 90% recorded once. The sample's treatment: roughly 19 received Ad26.COV2.S at low or high dose, single or two shots; about five received placebo; per-sample allocation not given. Samples came from day 63 after the first vaccine or placebo injection.

This specimen was peripheral blood, taken in a trial of Ad26.COV2.S vaccine versus placebo. The receptor was isolated from a person between 18 and 65 years old who received the Ad26.COV2.S COVID-19 vaccine or a placebo. The rearrangement joins TRBV27 to TRBJ2-7; 8 bases match TRBD1. The CDR3 is CASSMLRGHSYEQYF. The CDR3 bases are TGTGCCAGCAGTATGCTCAGGGGGCACTCGTACGAGCAGTACTTC.